These T cell receptor beta chains were read from a single sample in a study of blood T cell repertoires in COVID-19. The method was immunoSEQ multiplex PCR; TCRdb's version includes in-frame clones alone and lacks a portion of them. The sample lists tens of thousands of clones, over 75% occurring once. Material: peripheral blood. The receptors stem from a man aged 50 to 60 with acute or convalescent COVID-19. Each CDR3 is given with its conserved first and last residue. D genes are given only for firm matches. Where a row states a size, it is once, few, many or the class of an expanded clone; other rows omit it.

d_gene | j_gene | len | v_gene | abundance | CDR3nt | CDR3aa
- | TRBJ1-2 | 18 | TRBV4-3 | - | TGCGCCAGCAGCCAAGATCGTGGCGGGAGAGGTTTGTACTATGGCTACACCTTC | CASSQDRGGRGLYYGYTF
TRBD1 | TRBJ2-5 | 16 | TRBV28 | - | TGTGCCAGCAGTACCCCCGGGACAGCCGATCAAGAGACCCAGTACTTC | CASSTPGTADQETQYF
- | TRBJ2-7 | 15 | TRBV21-1 | - | TGTGCCAGCAGCAAGGAAGCGGGAGGCTCCTACGAGCAGTACTTC | CASSKEAGGSYEQYF
- | TRBJ2-1 | 15 | TRBV6-1 | - | TGTGCCAGCAGTGAATATGGCCAGTTTGGCAATGAGCAGTTCTTC | CASSEYGQFGNEQFF
TRBD1 | TRBJ2-5 | 16 | TRBV5-1 | - | TGCGCCAGCAGCCTCGGGACAGGGGGCGCGGGAGAGACCCAGTACTTC | CASSLGTGGAGETQYF
- | TRBJ2-1 | 15 | TRBV30 | - | TGTGCCTGGAGTCCAGACCCCGGGACTTTCAATGAGCAGTTCTTC | CAWSPDPGTFNEQFF
- | TRBJ1-1 | 13 | TRBV30 | few | TGTGCCTGGAGGAGGCTCCAGAACACTGAAGCTTTCTTT | CAWRRLQNTEAFF
- | TRBJ1-1 | 14 | TRBV11-2 | - | TGTGCCAGCAGCTTAGGGGCAGGGAACACTGAAGCTTTCTTT | CASSLGAGNTEAFF
- | TRBJ1-2 | 12 | TRBV12-3/TRBV12-4 | - | TGTGCCAGCAGATGGAGTGGTGGCGGCTACACCTTC | CASRWSGGGYTF
TRBD1 | TRBJ1-1 | 16 | TRBV28 | - | TGTGCCAGCAGTTTACACCGGGACAGGATGAACACTGAAGCTTTCTTT | CASSLHRDRMNTEAFF
- | TRBJ1-2 | 14 | TRBV7-3 | - | TGTGCCAGCAGCCCCCAACCCACAGGATATGGCTACACCTTC | CASSPQPTGYGYTF
TRBD1 | TRBJ1-4 | 17 | TRBV15 | - | TGTGCCACCAGCAGAGGAGCCGGGACAGGGCCTAATGAAAAACTGTTTTTT | CATSRGAGTGPNEKLFF
TRBD2 | TRBJ2-1 | 12 | TRBV20-1 | - | TGCAGTGCTAGTATGCGGGGGGGCTGGGCGTTCTTC | CSASMRGGWAFF
- | TRBJ1-1 | 14 | TRBV4-1 | - | TGCGCCAGCAGCACGTACAGGGTATCCACTGAAGCTTTCTTT | CASSTYRVSTEAFF
- | TRBJ2-3 | 15 | TRBV28 | - | TGTGCCAGCAGTCCCGGAGGGGCTTGGACAGATACGCAGTATTTT | CASSPGGAWTDTQYF
TRBD1 | TRBJ1-1 | 14 | TRBV7-8 | - | TGTGCCAGCAGCCGGGACAGAGGCAACACTGAAGCTTTCTTT | CASSRDRGNTEAFF
- | TRBJ1-6 | 12 | TRBV4-1 | - | TGCGCCAGCAGCCAAGAGGGGAGACCCCTCCACTTT | CASSQEGRPLHF
TRBD1 | TRBJ2-1 | 14 | TRBV11-1 | - | TGTGCCAGCAGCCCCCGGACAGGGGGCCTAGAGCAGTTCTTC | CASSPRTGGLEQFF
- | TRBJ1-1 | 14 | TRBV18 | - | TGTGCCAGCTCACCACTCCGGGAAGTCTCTGAAGCTTTCTTT | CASSPLREVSEAFF
TRBD2 | TRBJ2-3 | 17 | TRBV6-1 | - | TGTGCCAGCAGTGAACGCGGTGGCGGGGGGATCACAGATACGCAGTATTTT | CASSERGGGGITDTQYF
TRBD1 | TRBJ1-5 | 18 | TRBV19 | - | TGTGCCAGTTGCAAGACGGGACAGTCACTTTCTAGCAATCAGCCCCAGCATTTT | CASCKTGQSLSSNQPQHF
- | TRBJ2-3 | 16 | TRBV12-2 | - | TGTGCAAGTCGCTTAGCGTTACAGGGTTGTTGGGATACGCAGTATTTT | CASRLALQGCWDTQYF
- | TRBJ1-4 | 14 | TRBV30 | - | TGTGCCTGGAGTCATCAGACAACTAATGAAAAACTGTTTTTT | CAWSHQTTNEKLFF
- | TRBJ1-2 | 13 | TRBV27 | - | TGTGCCAGCAGTTTAGGGGGGGACTATGGCTACACCTTC | CASSLGGDYGYTF
- | TRBJ2-1 | 15 | TRBV6-2/TRBV6-3 | - | TGTGCCAGCAGTCCCCAGGGTGAGGTTTCCGATGAGCAGTTCTTC | CASSPQGEVSDEQFF
TRBD1 | TRBJ1-1 | 15 | TRBV5-5 | - | TGTGCCAGCAGCGTGGGACAGGGGGGTCTTATTGAAGCTTTCTTT | CASSVGQGGLIEAFF
TRBD1 | TRBJ2-2 | 13 | TRBV29-1 | few | TGCAGCGCGGTCTGGACAGGCACCGGGGAGCTGTTTTTT | CSAVWTGTGELFF
TRBD1 | TRBJ2-3 | 15 | TRBV9 | - | TGTGCCAGCAGCGTATCCCGGACAGGGACAGATACGCAGTATTTT | CASSVSRTGTDTQYF
- | TRBJ2-7 | 16 | TRBV24-1 | - | TGTGCCACCAGTGTCGAGGGGCAGGGAGGAATCTACGAGCAGTACTTC | CATSVEGQGGIYEQYF
- | TRBJ2-3 | 11 | TRBV24-1 | once | TGTGCCCCTATAACCACAGATACGCAGTATTTT | CAPITTDTQYF
TRBD2 | TRBJ2-7 | 15 | TRBV28 | - | TGTGCCAGCAGTTTCTCCGGCCCGCGGGGGGACGAGCAGTACTTC | CASSFSGPRGDEQYF
- | TRBJ1-5 | 11 | TRBV12-3/TRBV12-4 | - | TGTGCCAGCAGCCTCAGTCGGGCCCAGCATTTT | CASSLSRAQHF
TRBD1 | TRBJ1-5 | 15 | TRBV6-2/TRBV6-3 | - | TGTGCCAGCAGTATACAGGGGGCGAGGATTCAGCCCCAGCATTTT | CASSIQGARIQPQHF
TRBD1 | TRBJ2-1 | 16 | TRBV12-5 | - | TGTGCTAGTGGTTTGGTACTATACAGGGGGTACAATGAGCAGTTCTTC | CASGLVLYRGYNEQFF
- | TRBJ1-3 | 14 | TRBV3-1/TRBV3-2 | - | TGTGCCAGCAGCCCGACAAGCTCTGGAAACACCATATATTTT | CASSPTSSGNTIYF
- | TRBJ2-7 | 14 | TRBV5-6 | once | TGTGCCAGCAGCTTGGGACCTCTAGCCTACGAGCAGTACTTC | CASSLGPLAYEQYF
TRBD2 | TRBJ2-7 | 14 | TRBV20-1 | - | TGCAGTGCTAGTAAGGTTAGCGGGCTGAGCGAGCAGTACTTC | CSASKVSGLSEQYF
- | TRBJ2-1 | 14 | TRBV4-1 | once | TGCGCCAGCAGCCCCCTTATTTCCCAGAATGAGCAGTTCTTC | CASSPLISQNEQFF
- | TRBJ1-4 | 16 | TRBV5-1 | - | TGCGCCAGCAGCTCAGAATTAGGGGGTTCTAATGAAAAACTGTTTTTT | CASSSELGGSNEKLFF
- | TRBJ2-7 | 12 | TRBV10-3 | once | TGTGCCATCTACTCGGACAACTACGAGCAGTACTTC | CAIYSDNYEQYF
TRBD1 | TRBJ2-1 | 16 | TRBV19 | - | TGTGCCAGTAGTATTCGGGCCGGGACAGGGTACAATGAGCAGTTCTTC | CASSIRAGTGYNEQFF
- | TRBJ2-1 | 16 | TRBV7-9 | - | TGTGCCAGCAGCTTAGATGTGGGCGGGATCTACAATGAGCAGTTCTTC | CASSLDVGGIYNEQFF
- | TRBJ2-1 | 12 | TRBV28 | - | TGTGCCAGCAGTCCTATTACTGATGAGCAGTTCTTC | CASSPITDEQFF
- | TRBJ2-7 | 11 | TRBV2 | - | TGTGCCAGCAATCCCGGCTACGAGCAGTACTTC | CASNPGYEQYF
- | TRBJ2-3 | 13 | TRBV7-3 | few | TGTGCCAGCAGTTTGACAGTTTCAGATACGCAGTATTTT | CASSLTVSDTQYF
- | TRBJ1-1 | 16 | TRBV6-1 | few | TGTGCCAGCAGTGAAGCGTCCGCAGGGGATCCCACTGAAGCTTTCTTT | CASSEASAGDPTEAFF
TRBD1 | TRBJ2-1 | 15 | TRBV4-1 | few | TGCGCCAGCAGCCTAAGGGACAGGGTGTACAATGAGCAGTTCTTC | CASSLRDRVYNEQFF
TRBD1 | TRBJ1-1 | 12 | TRBV6-5 | - | TGTGCCAGCAGCCCAGGGGGCACTGAAGCTTTCTTT | CASSPGGTEAFF
TRBD2 | TRBJ2-3 | 16 | TRBV2 | few | TGTGCCAGCAGTCCCTCCTTGGGGGGGGGCACAGATACGCAGTATTTT | CASSPSLGGGTDTQYF
- | TRBJ2-7 | 15 | TRBV5-1 | - | TGCGCCAGCAGACTTGCAGTAGGGGAAACCTACGAGCAGTACTTC | CASRLAVGETYEQYF
- | TRBJ1-1 | 14 | TRBV18 | - | TGTGCCAGCTCACCCACAGGGTTAAACACTGAAGCTTTCTTT | CASSPTGLNTEAFF
TRBD2 | TRBJ2-3 | 11 | TRBV6-5 | once | TGTGCCAGCAGGGGGGGGTCGGAGCAGTATTTT | CASRGGSEQYF
TRBD1 | TRBJ2-1 | 17 | TRBV7-2 | - | TGTGCCAGCAGCCTCCGGATGACAGGGGCGGGGAGGAATGAGCAGTTCTTC | CASSLRMTGAGRNEQFF
- | TRBJ2-1 | 13 | TRBV6-5 | - | TGTGCCAGCAGAATTCGACTGGAAAATGAGCAGTTCTTC | CASRIRLENEQFF
TRBD1 | TRBJ1-2 | 15 | TRBV5-4 | - | TGTGCCAGCAGTCAGACGGGACAGGGGTTCTATGGCTACACCTTC | CASSQTGQGFYGYTF